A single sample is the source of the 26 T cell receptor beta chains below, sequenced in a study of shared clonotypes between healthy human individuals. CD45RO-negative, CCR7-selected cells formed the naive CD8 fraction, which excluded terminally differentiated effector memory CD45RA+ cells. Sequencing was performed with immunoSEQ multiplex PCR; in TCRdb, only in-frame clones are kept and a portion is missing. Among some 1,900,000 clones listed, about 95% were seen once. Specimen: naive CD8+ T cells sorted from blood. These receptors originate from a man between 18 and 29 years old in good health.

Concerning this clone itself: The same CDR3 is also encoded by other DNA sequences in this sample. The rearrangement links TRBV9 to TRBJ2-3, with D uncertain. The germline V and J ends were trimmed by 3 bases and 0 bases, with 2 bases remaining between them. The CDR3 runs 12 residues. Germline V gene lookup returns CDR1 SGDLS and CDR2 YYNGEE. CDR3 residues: CASSGSTDTQYF. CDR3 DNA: TGTGCCAGCAGCGGTAGCACAGATACGCAGTATTTT.

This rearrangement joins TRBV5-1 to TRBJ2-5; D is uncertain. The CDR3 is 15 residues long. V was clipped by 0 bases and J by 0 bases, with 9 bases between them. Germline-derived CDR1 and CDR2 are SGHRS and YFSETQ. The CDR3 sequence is CASSLAENYQETQYF. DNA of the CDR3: TGCGCCAGCAGCTTGGCCGAGAATTACCAAGAGACCCAGTACTTC.

CDR3 sequence (DNA): TGTGCCAGCAGTAGCGGTGGGACCTCCTACGAGCAGTACTTC. Translating it yields CASSSGGTSYEQYF. The chain uses TRBV2 and TRBJ2-7; D possibly uses TRBD1 or TRBD2 (5 bases each). Deletions cut 5 bases from V and 0 bases from J, with 11 bases between. Germline CDR1 reads SNHLY; CDR2 reads FYNNEI. The CDR3 covers 14 residues. Full variable domain (remainder filled in from reference TRBV2 and TRBJ2-7): EPEVTQTPSHQVTQMGQEVILRCVPISNHLYFYWYRQILGQKVEFLVSFYNNEISEKSEIFDDQFSVERPDGSNFTLKIRSTKLEDSAMYFCASSSGGTSYEQYFGPGTRLTVT.

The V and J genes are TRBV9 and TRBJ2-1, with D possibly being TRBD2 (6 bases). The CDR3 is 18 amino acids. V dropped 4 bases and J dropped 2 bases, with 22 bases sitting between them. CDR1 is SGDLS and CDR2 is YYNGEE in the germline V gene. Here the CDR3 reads CASSSVITGVGTYNEQFF. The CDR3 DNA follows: TGTGCCAGCAGCAGTGTTATTACGGGAGTGGGGACCTACAATGAGCAGTTCTTC.

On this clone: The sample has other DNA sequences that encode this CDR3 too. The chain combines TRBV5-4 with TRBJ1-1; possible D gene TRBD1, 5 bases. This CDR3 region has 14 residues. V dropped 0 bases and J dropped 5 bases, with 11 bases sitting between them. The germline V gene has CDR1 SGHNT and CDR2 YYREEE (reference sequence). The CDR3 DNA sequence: TGTGCCAGCAGCTTGGGGCAGGGATGGACTGAAGCTTTCTTT. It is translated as CASSLGQGWTEAFF.

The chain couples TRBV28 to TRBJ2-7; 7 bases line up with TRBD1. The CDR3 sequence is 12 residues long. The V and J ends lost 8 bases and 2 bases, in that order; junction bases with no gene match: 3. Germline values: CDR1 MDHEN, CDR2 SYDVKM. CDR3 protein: CASLGTAYEQYF. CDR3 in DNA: TGTGCCAGCCTCGGGACAGCCTACGAGCAGTACTTC.

CDR3 in amino acids: CASSPAGRDQSNQPQHF. The CDR3 nucleotides are TGTGCCAGCTCACCAGCAGGGAGGGATCAGAGCAATCAGCCCCAGCATTTT. The chain combines TRBV18 with TRBJ1-5; D might be TRBD1 (5 bases). This CDR3 contains 17 residues. V was cut by 2 bases and J by 1 base, with 15 bases left in between. Germline V gives CDR1 KGHSH, CDR2 LQKENI. The full variable domain, its missing parts supplied by reference TRBV18 and TRBJ1-5, is NAGVMQNPRHLVRRRGQEARLRCSPMKGHSHVYWYRQLPEEGLKFMVYLQKENIIDESGMPKERFSAEFPKEGPSILRIQQVVRGDSAAYFCASSPAGRDQSNQPQHFGDGTRLSIL.

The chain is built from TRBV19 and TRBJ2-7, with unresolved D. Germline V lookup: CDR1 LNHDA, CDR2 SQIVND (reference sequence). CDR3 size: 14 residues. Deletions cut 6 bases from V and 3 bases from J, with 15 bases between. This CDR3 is CASSAGPSLYEQYF. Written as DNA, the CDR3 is TGTGCCAGTAGCGCCGGGCCTTCACTCTACGAGCAGTACTTC.

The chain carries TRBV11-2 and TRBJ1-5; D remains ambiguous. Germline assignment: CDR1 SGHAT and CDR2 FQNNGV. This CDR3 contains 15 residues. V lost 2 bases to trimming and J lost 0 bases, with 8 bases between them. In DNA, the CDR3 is TGTGCCAGCAGCTTAACCCCTTATAGCAATCAGCCCCAGCATTTT. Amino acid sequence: CASSLTPYSNQPQHF.

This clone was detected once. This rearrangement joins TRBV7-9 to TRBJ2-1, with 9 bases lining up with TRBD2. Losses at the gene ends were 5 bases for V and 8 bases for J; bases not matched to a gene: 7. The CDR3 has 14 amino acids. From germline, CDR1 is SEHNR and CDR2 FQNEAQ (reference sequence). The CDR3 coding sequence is TGTGCCAGCAGCACTTGGACTAGCGCGGATGAGCAGTTCTTC. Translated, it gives CASSTWTSADEQFF. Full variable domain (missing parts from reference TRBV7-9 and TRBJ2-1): DTGVSQNPRHKITKRGQNVTFRCDPISEHNRLYWYRQTLGQGPEFLTYFQNEAQLEKSRLLSDRFSAERPKGSFSTLEIQRTEQGDSAMYLCASSTWTSADEQFFGPGTRLTVL.

CDR3 residues: CASGPSVGDTEAFF. CDR3 coding DNA: TGTGCTAGTGGCCCCTCGGTTGGGGACACTGAAGCTTTCTTT. The rearrangement links TRBV12-5 to TRBJ1-1; D unclear. The germline V gene encodes CDR1 LGHNT and CDR2 FRNRAP. The CDR3 has 14 amino acids. V was cut by 6 bases and J by 3 bases, with 14 bases left in between.

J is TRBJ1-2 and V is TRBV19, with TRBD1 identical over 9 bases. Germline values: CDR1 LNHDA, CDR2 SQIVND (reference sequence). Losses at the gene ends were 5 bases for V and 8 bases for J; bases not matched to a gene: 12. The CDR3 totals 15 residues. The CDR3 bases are TGTGCCAGTAGTTTCGGGACAGGGTCGGGCGAGGGCTACACCTTC. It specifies CASSFGTGSGEGYTF.

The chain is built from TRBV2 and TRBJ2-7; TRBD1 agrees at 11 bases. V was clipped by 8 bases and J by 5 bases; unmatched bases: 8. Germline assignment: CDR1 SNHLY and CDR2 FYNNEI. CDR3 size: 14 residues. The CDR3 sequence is CASLPGTGGDEQYF. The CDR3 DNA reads TGTGCCAGCCTTCCCGGGACAGGGGGGGACGAGCAGTACTTC.

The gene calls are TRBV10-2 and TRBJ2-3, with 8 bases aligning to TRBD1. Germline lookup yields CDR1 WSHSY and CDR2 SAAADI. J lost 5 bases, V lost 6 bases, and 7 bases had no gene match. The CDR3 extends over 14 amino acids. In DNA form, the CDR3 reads TGCGCCAGCAGAGACGGACAGGGAGGAGATACGCAGTATTTT. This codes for CASRDGQGGDTQYF.

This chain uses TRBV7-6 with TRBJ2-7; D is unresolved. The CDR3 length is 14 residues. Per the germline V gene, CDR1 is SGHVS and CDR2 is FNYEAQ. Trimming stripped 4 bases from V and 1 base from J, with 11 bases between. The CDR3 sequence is CASSSGDRSYEQYF. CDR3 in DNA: TGTGCCAGCAGCTCTGGGGATAGGTCCTACGAGCAGTACTTC. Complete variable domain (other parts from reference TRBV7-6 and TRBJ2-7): GAGVSQSPRYKVTKRGQDVALRCDPISGHVSLYWYRQALGQGPEFLTYFNYEAQQDKSGLPNDRFSAERPEGSISTLTIQRTEQRDSAMYRCASSSGDRSYEQYFGPGTRLTVT.

The CDR3 loop is CASSLGQLGAGAFF. As DNA, the CDR3 is TGTGCCAGCAGCTTGGGACAGCTAGGAGCCGGAGCTTTCTTT. The rearrangement joins TRBV7-2 to TRBJ1-1; 7 nucleotides line up with TRBD1. With V trimmed by 3 bases and J by 10 bases, 11 bases remained unmatched. Germline loops: CDR1 SGHTA, CDR2 FQGNSA. This CDR3 contains 14 residues.

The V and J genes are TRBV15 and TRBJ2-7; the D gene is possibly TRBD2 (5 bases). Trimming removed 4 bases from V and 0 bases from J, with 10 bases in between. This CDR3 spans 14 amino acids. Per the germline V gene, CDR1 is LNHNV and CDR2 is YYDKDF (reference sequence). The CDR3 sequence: CATSIEGYSYEQYF. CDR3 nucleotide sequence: TGTGCCACCAGCATCGAGGGCTACTCCTACGAGCAGTACTTC.

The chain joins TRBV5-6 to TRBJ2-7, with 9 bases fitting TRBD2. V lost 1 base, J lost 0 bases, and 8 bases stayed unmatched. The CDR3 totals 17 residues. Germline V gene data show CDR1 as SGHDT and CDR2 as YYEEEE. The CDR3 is CASSLTTSGYGSYEQYF. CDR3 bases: TGTGCCAGCAGCTTGACGACTAGCGGTTATGGCTCCTACGAGCAGTACTTC.

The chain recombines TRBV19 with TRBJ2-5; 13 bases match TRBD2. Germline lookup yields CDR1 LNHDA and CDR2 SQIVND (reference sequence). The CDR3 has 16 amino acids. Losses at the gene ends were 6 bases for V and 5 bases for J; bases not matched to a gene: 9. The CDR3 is CASSFGLAGVGETQYF. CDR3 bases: TGTGCCAGTAGCTTTGGACTAGCGGGAGTGGGGGAGACCCAGTACTTC.

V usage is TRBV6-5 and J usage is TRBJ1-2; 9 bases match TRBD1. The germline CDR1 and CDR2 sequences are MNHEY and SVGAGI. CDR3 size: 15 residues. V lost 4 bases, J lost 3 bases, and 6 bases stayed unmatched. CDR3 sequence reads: CASSFGTGFHYGYTF. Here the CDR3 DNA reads TGTGCCAGCAGTTTTGGGACAGGGTTTCACTATGGCTACACCTTC.

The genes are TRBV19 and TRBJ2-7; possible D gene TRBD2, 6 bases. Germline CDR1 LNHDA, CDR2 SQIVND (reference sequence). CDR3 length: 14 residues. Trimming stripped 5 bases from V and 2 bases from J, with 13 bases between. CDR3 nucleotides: TGTGCCAGTAGTTTAGGGACTGCGACCTACGAGCAGTACTTC. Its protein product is CASSLGTATYEQYF.

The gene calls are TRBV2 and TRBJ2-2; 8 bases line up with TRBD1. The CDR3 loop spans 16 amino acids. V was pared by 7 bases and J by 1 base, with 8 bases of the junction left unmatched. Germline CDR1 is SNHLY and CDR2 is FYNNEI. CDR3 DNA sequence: TGTGCCAGCATGCCCACCGGGACAGGGAACACCGGGGAGCTGTTTTTT. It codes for CASMPTGTGNTGELFF.

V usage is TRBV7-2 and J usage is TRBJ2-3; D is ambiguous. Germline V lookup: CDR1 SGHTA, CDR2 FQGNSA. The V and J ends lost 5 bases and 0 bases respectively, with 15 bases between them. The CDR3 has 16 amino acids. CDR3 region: CASSRPRSSSTDTQYF. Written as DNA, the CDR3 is TGTGCCAGCAGCCGCCCCCGGTCCTCTAGCACAGATACGCAGTATTTT.

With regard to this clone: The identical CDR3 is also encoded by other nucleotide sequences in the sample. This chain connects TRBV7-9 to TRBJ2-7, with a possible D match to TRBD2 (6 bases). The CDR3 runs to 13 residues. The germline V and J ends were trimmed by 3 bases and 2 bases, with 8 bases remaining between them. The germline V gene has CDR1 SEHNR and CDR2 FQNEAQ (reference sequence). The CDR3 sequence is CASSFGEAYEQYF. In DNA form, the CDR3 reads TGTGCCAGCAGCTTTGGGGAGGCCTACGAGCAGTACTTC.

The CDR3 loop reads CASSLGVRREQYF. CDR3 coding DNA: TGTGCCAGCAGCCTGGGGGTACGGAGAGAGCAGTACTTC. This chain joins TRBV5-6 and TRBJ2-7; the D call may be TRBD1 or TRBD2 (5 bases each). Germline V lookup: CDR1 SGHDT, CDR2 YYEEEE. Trimming removed 4 bases at V and 7 bases at J, with 15 bases between. The CDR3 length is 13 residues. The full variable domain, in which reference TRBV5-6 and TRBJ2-7 provide the parts outside the CDR3, is DAGVTQSPTHLIKTRGQQVTLRCSPKSGHDTVSWYQQALGQGPQFIFQYYEEEERQRGNFPDRFSGHQFPNYSSELNVNALLLGDSALYLCASSLGVRREQYFGPGTRLTVT.

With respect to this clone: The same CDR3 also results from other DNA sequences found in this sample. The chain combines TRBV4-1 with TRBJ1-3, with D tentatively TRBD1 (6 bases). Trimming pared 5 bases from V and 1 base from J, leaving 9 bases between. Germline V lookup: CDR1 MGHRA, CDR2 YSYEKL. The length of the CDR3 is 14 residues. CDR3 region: CASSSGTSGNTIYF. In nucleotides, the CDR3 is TGCGCCAGCAGCTCTGGGACATCTGGAAACACCATATATTTT.